What follows are 27 T cell receptor beta chains derived from one specimen sequenced in a study of liver allograft versus peripheral blood T cells. On the study more broadly: Repertoires from peripheral blood of liver transplant recipients were compared with those inside their transplanted livers.

One entry per CDR3 protein, called by TCRdb with MiXCR from the reads. This table has thousands of distinct CDR3 sequences, over 14% appearing once. The receptor set was obtained from a human patient who had a liver transplant. Certain T cells may be donor cells from the graft.

This clonotype was seen at least ten times. The rearrangement joins TRBV28 to TRBJ2-7; 7 bases match TRBD2. The CDR3 runs to 15 residues. The V gene end was trimmed by 2 bases and the J gene end by 5 bases; junction bases not matched to a gene: 9. Germline CDR1 and CDR2: MDHEN and SYDVKM. Written as DNA, the CDR3 is TGTGCCAGCAGTTTAGGCGGGAGTTCCGGTGACGAGCAGTACTTC. Its protein is CASSLGGSSGDEQYF.

J is TRBJ2-5 and V is TRBV9; D unclear. V lost 3 bases to trimming and J lost 5 bases, with 17 bases between them. CDR1 is SGDLS, CDR2 YYNGEE, per germline. The CDR3 sequence is 15 residues long. The CDR3 coding sequence is TGTGCCAGCAGCGGTGCCAATCCTAGGTCGGAGACCCAGTACTTC. Translated, it gives CASSGANPRSETQYF. The full variable domain, its missing parts supplied by reference TRBV9 and TRBJ2-5, is DSGVTQTPKHLITATGQRVTLRCSPRSGDLSVYWYQQSLDQGLQFLIQYYNGEERAKGNILERFSAQQFPDLHSELNLSSLELGDSALYFCASSGANPRSETQYFGPGTRLLVL.

With respect to this clonotype: This sequence may be a read error, since a much larger clone differs from it by one base. The chain couples TRBV6-1 to TRBJ2-7; D remains ambiguous. Per the germline V gene, CDR1 is MNHNS and CDR2 is SASEGT. The CDR3 consists of 14 residues. V lost 4 bases, J lost 0 bases, and 10 bases lay in between. The CDR3 region is CASSAQSISYEQYF. The DNA for the CDR3 is TGTGCCAGCAGTGCTCAGAGTATCTCCTACGAGCAGTACTTC.

Relative to its sample, this clonotype is medium-sized. The J gene is TRBJ2-7, the V gene TRBV6-1; the match to TRBD2 covers 11 bases. Germline V CDR1 and CDR2: MNHNS, SASEGT. V lost 7 bases, J lost 4 bases, and 6 bases stayed unmatched. This CDR3 is 14 amino acids long. Here the CDR3 reads CASIAGTSGYEQYF. CDR3 nucleotide sequence: TGTGCCAGCATAGCAGGGACTAGCGGTTACGAGCAGTACTTC.

This clonotype was seen repeatedly, ten times or more. This sequence joins TRBV18 and TRBJ1-1; a weak D match, TRBD1 (5 bases). The germline V gene has CDR1 KGHSH and CDR2 LQKENI. CDR3 length: 13 residues. The V end lost 4 bases, the J end lost 3 bases, and 9 bases lay between the germline ends. The CDR3 loop is CASSQGFDTEAFF. CDR3 nucleotide sequence: TGTGCCAGCTCACAGGGGTTTGACACTGAAGCTTTCTTT.

This chain joins TRBV25-1 and TRBJ2-3, with a weak D call TRBD1 (6 bases). Germline CDR1 MGHDK, CDR2 SYGVNS. CDR3 length: 18 amino acids. V lost 2 bases and J lost 0, with 18 bases in between. DNA of the CDR3: TGTGCCAGCAGTGAAGGGGGCCTATACAGAGTTAGCACAGATACGCAGTATTTT. Translated, it gives CASSEGGLYRVSTDTQYF.

This clonotype has only a few counts. V gene TRBV12-3 or TRBV12-4 combines with J gene TRBJ2-7; either TRBD1 or TRBD2 may fit D (5 bases each). V was clipped by 1 base and J by 7 bases, with 14 bases between them. This CDR3 has 14 amino acids. CDR3 amino acids: CASSLVGEYWEQYF. CDR3 bases: TGTGCCAGCAGTTTAGTGGGGGAATATTGGGAGCAGTACTTC.

This clonotype was picked up a small number of times. The rearrangement joins TRBV7-9 to TRBJ2-7, with D maybe TRBD1 (6 bases). This CDR3 region has 12 residues. Germline CDR1 is SEHNR and CDR2 is FQNEAQ (reference sequence). Trimming removed 5 bases from V and 6 bases from J, with 11 bases in between. The CDR3 region has the DNA TGTGCCAGCAGCCTCCGGGACACCGAGCAGTACTTC. It translates to CASSLRDTEQYF.

This clonotype is termed medium-sized (0.01 to 0.1%). The chain joins TRBV7-2 to TRBJ1-5; D may be TRBD1 (5 bases). Germline V gene data show CDR1 as SGHTA and CDR2 as FQGNSA. The CDR3 is made up of 13 amino acids. V shed 3 bases and J shed 6 bases, with 9 bases lying between them. CDR3 DNA: TGTGCCAGCAGCTTTATCGGGGCTCAGCCCCAGCATTTT. Its translation is CASSFIGAQPQHF.

This clonotype is deemed medium-sized. The J gene is TRBJ2-6, the V gene TRBV27; tentative D call: TRBD2 (5 bases). Trimming pared 2 bases from V and 4 bases from J, leaving 9 bases between. CDR1 and CDR2 (germline): MNHEY, SMNVEV (reference sequence). This CDR3 contains 15 residues. The CDR3 DNA follows: TGTGCCAGCAGTTTAAGAGGGATCGGGGCCAACGTCCTGACTTTC. Its protein is CASSLRGIGANVLTF.

This clonotype showed up many times. The chain couples TRBV28 to TRBJ1-2, with TRBD1 identical over 8 bases. Germline-derived CDR1 and CDR2 are MDHEN and SYDVKM. V was clipped by 10 bases and J by 7 bases; unmatched bases: 8. The CDR3 extends over 12 amino acids. For the CDR3, the DNA is TGTGCCACCCTGACAGGGGCTGGTGGCTACACCTTC. It is translated as CATLTGAGGYTF.

By sample fraction, this clonotype is medium-sized. The genes are TRBV6-6 and TRBJ2-7; TRBD1 matches at 7 bases. This CDR3 has 12 amino acids. CDR1 is MNHNY and CDR2 is SVGAGI in the germline V gene (reference sequence). Trimming cost V 8 bases and J 6 bases; bases outside gene matches: 7. CDR3 in DNA: TGTGCCAGCTCCCCTAGGGGGCGCGAGCAGTACTTC. It is translated as CASSPRGREQYF.

The V and J genes are TRBV20-1 and TRBJ2-2, with D perhaps matching TRBD2 (5 bases). The ends were cut back, 3 bases at V and 1 base at J, with 9 bases in the middle. Germline loops: CDR1 DFQATT, CDR2 SNEGSKA (reference sequence). The CDR3 covers 14 residues. CDR3 DNA sequence: TGCAGTGCTAGGGTTCGGGGGAACACCGGGGAGCTGTTTTTT. This gives the protein CSARVRGNTGELFF.

By proportion, this clonotype is large. The chain combines TRBV27 with TRBJ1-6, with TRBD1 matching 9 bases. Per germline, CDR1 MNHEY and CDR2 SMNVEV (reference sequence). CDR3 size: 14 residues. J gave up 8 bases and V 5 bases, and 4 bases lay outside the gene matches. This CDR3 reads CASSADRGYSPLHF. For the CDR3, the DNA is TGTGCCAGCAGTGCGGACAGGGGCTATTCACCCCTCCACTTT.

This clonotype is medium-sized. The chain uses TRBV29-1 and TRBJ2-7; no clear D gene. Germline loops: CDR1 SQVTM, CDR2 ANQGSEA. There are 13 residues in the CDR3. Trimming stripped 5 bases from V and 1 base from J, with 12 bases between. CDR3 DNA sequence: TGCAGCGTTTCCCTCGGCGGTTCCTACGAGCAGTACTTC. Its protein is CSVSLGGSYEQYF.

This clonotype is termed medium-sized. The chain is built from TRBV6-5 and TRBJ1-6; D possibly corresponds to TRBD1 (6 bases). Looked up from germline, CDR1 is MNHEY and CDR2 is SVGAGI. CDR3 length: 15 residues. V was cut by 2 bases and J by 9 bases, with 14 bases left in between. DNA for the CDR3: TGTGCCAGCAGTTACGGGGGACAAGAACCTTCACCCCTCCACTTT. This translates into CASSYGGQEPSPLHF.

This clonotype counts as medium-sized. V and J are TRBV6-1 and TRBJ2-5, with a tentative D call TRBD2 (5 bases). The CDR3 runs 14 residues. Germline V gene data show CDR1 as MNHNS and CDR2 as SASEGT. Trimming removed 6 bases at V and 4 bases at J, with 15 bases between. The CDR3 spells CASRETRVRETQYF. In DNA form, the CDR3 reads TGTGCCAGCAGGGAGACGAGGGTTCGAGAGACCCAGTACTTC.

This clonotype is judged medium-sized. This chain links TRBV20-1 with TRBJ2-7; 8 bases agree with TRBD1. CDR3 size: 15 residues. J gave up 2 bases and V 6 bases, and 12 bases lay outside the gene matches. Germline values: CDR1 DFQATT, CDR2 SNEGSKA (reference sequence). CDR3 in amino acids: CSASGPAQGAYEQYF. The CDR3 DNA reads TGCAGTGCCAGTGGTCCTGCACAGGGGGCCTACGAGCAGTACTTC.

In its sample, this clonotype was seen a few times. The chain carries TRBV28 and TRBJ1-3; D is unclear. The CDR3 has 17 amino acids. V was clipped by 5 bases and J by 1 base, with 18 bases between them. Germline assignment: CDR1 MDHEN and CDR2 SYDVKM. CDR3: CASSRPSAGRSGNTIYF. The DNA of the CDR3 is TGTGCCAGCAGTAGGCCCTCAGCGGGGAGGTCTGGAAACACCATATATTTT.

V and J are TRBV11-2 and TRBJ1-6; D may be TRBD1 (5 bases). CDR3 length equals 16 residues. V lost 5 bases to trimming and J lost 10 bases, with 21 bases between them. Germline lookup yields CDR1 SGHAT and CDR2 FQNNGV. Here the CDR3 DNA reads TGTGCCAGCAGCCCCTGGGGTCGGCCGGGGGGATCACCCCTCCACTTT. This codes for CASSPWGRPGGSPLHF.

This clonotype came up a few times. At one end the junction does not follow the germline gene, possibly because of a read error. J is TRBJ1-1 and V is TRBV7-2, with 9 bases fitting TRBD1. The CDR3 contains 15 residues. Germline V lookup: CDR1 SGHTA, CDR2 FQGNSA. CDR3 amino acids: CVSSSRTGARAEAFF. The CDR3 DNA follows: TGTGTCAGCAGCTCGAGGACAGGGGCGAGGGCTGAAGCTTTCTTT.

Only a few counts were recorded for this clonotype. The V and J genes are TRBV28 and TRBJ1-5, with TRBD1 as a possible D gene (6 bases). CDR1 and CDR2 from the germline V gene are MDHEN and SYDVKM. Between the trimmed V and J ends, which lost 6 bases and 0 bases, there was a span of 15 bases. CDR3 length: 16 amino acids. CDR3 nucleotides: TGTGCCAGCAGGGCTGATTGGGGGGCTAGCAATCAGCCCCAGCATTTT. The encoded protein is CASRADWGASNQPQHF.

This clonotype occurred many times. The V and J genes are TRBV7-2 and TRBJ2-7, with 7 bases that match TRBD1. Germline lookup yields CDR1 SGHTA and CDR2 FQGNSA. The CDR3 is made up of 15 amino acids. The ends lost 6 bases at V and 0 bases at J; junction bases unmatched: 8. CDR3 sequence: CASRLMGQSSYEQYF. In DNA form, the CDR3 reads TGTGCCAGCAGGTTAATGGGACAGAGCTCCTACGAGCAGTACTTC.

This clonotype was seen more than once but under ten times. J is TRBJ2-1 and V is TRBV7-9, with D possibly TRBD1 on 6 matching bases. V lost 4 bases, J lost 7 bases, and 23 bases lay in between. Looked up from germline, CDR1 is SEHNR and CDR2 is FQNEAQ (reference sequence). The CDR3 runs to 17 residues. Written as DNA, the CDR3 is TGTGCCAGCAGCTCGATATCTGGGGTCAGGGGCTGGAATGAGCAGTTCTTC. Amino acids: CASSSISGVRGWNEQFF. The full variable domain, rest sourced from reference TRBV7-9 and TRBJ2-1, is DTGVSQNPRHKITKRGQNVTFRCDPISEHNRLYWYRQTLGQGPEFLTYFQNEAQLEKSRLLSDRFSAERPKGSFSTLEIQRTEQGDSAMYLCASSSISGVRGWNEQFFGPGTRLTVL.

By frequency in the sample, this clonotype is medium-sized. The J gene is TRBJ2-1, the V gene TRBV29-1; 11 nucleotides agree with TRBD2. CDR1 and CDR2 (germline): SQVTM, ANQGSEA. With 5 bases clipped from V and 2 bases from J, the junction kept 14 bases outside the gene matches. This CDR3 comprises 18 residues. The CDR3 loop is CSVSGTSGITPAYNEQFF. CDR3 DNA sequence: TGCAGCGTTTCAGGGACTAGCGGAATCACTCCCGCCTACAATGAGCAGTTCTTC.

This clonotype occurred a few times. The chain employs TRBV20-1 and TRBJ2-3; D gene uncertain. Per germline, CDR1 DFQATT and CDR2 SNEGSKA (reference sequence). CDR3 length: 11 amino acids. Between the trimmed V and J ends, which lost 5 bases and 5 bases, there was a span of 8 bases. DNA of the CDR3: TGCAGTGCTTTAGAGTTAGATACGCAGTATTTT. This codes for CSALELDTQYF.

This clonotype rates as medium-sized (0.01 to 0.1%). This chain uses TRBV27 with TRBJ2-7; 8 nucleotides line up with TRBD1. The ends lost 6 bases at V and 4 bases at J; junction bases unmatched: 2. This CDR3 has 12 residues. CDR1 and CDR2 from the germline V gene are MNHEY and SMNVEV (reference sequence). CDR3 bases: TGTGCCAGCAGGGACAGGGTGTACGAGCAGTACTTC. Amino acid sequence: CASRDRVYEQYF.